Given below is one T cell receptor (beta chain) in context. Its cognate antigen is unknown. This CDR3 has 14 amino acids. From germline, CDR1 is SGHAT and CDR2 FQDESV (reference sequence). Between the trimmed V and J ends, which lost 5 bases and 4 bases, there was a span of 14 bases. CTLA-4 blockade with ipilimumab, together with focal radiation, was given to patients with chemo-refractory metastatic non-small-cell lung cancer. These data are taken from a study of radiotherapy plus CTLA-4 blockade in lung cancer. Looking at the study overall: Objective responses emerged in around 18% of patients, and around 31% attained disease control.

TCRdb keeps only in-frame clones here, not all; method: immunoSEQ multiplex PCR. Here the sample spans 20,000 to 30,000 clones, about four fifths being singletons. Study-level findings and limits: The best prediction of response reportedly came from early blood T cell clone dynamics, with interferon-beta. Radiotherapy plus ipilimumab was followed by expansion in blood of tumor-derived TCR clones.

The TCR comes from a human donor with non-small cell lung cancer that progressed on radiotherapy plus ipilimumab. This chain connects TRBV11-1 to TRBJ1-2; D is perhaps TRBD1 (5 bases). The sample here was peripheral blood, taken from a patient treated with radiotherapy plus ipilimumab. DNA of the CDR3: TGTGCCAGCAGCCAAACCGGGACGGTCTATGGCTACACCTTC. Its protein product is CASSQTGTVYGYTF.